This T cell receptor (beta chain) was sequenced for a study of cytomegalovirus exposure and HLA in healthy donors. Study context: Prior work identified about 120 million unique TCR beta sequences in 150 million to 200 million T cells.

Both 60 Vbeta primers and 13 Jbeta primers went into the PCR. Original methodology: Later analysis identified some 88 million unique TCR beta chains, about 11 million shared. Produced via immunoSEQ multiplex PCR; TCRdb's table is partial and in-frame only. V and J calls and clone size are copied from that table; D and trimming were computed from the DNA. The data show over 150,000 clones, 80% to 90% seen once. General study results and limits: Later analysis placed DRB1 highest and HLA-C lowest in TCR association rates, which differed by HLA locus. TCR beta sequences reportedly predicted most subjects' HLA-A and HLA-B alleles accurately.

This clone has more than one count but fewer than ten. Its antigen remains unidentified. The sequence came from a male donor in good health and CMV-seronegative. The source material was PBMCs.

CDR3 sequence reads: CASSQGTAFYGYTF. The CDR3 bases are TGCGCCAGCAGCCAAGGGACAGCGTTCTATGGCTACACCTTC. The gene calls are TRBV5-1 and TRBJ1-2, with 7 positions matching TRBD1. After removal of 4 bases from V and 4 bases from J, the junction contained 7 bases not matched to a gene. The CDR3 extends over 14 amino acids. Germline V CDR1 and CDR2: SGHRS, YFSETQ.